The T cell receptor (beta chain) under discussion was sequenced for a study of blood T cell repertoires in COVID-19. Overall study context: Acute and convalescent COVID-19 specimens originated in the United States, Italy and Spain.

Clones were read by immunoSEQ multiplex PCR, and TCRdb kept only the in-frame ones, dropping some. The sample shows a few hundred thousand clones, 85% to 90% of them seen only once. Recovery among Cohort 3 donors was established by two negative PCRs, clearance, or symptom resolution. The J segment lost 7 bases and the V segment lost 4 bases, leaving 5 bases of the junction unmatched. There are 14 residues in the CDR3. Germline values: CDR1 LGHDT, CDR2 YNNKEL (reference sequence). This chain connects TRBV3-1 (or the pseudogene TRBV3-2) to TRBJ2-2; 8 bases agree with TRBD1. Sequenced sample: PBMCs or T cells enriched from blood (not recorded which). The clonotype comes from a woman aged 45 to 65 who had recovered from COVID-19. CDR3: CASSRDRIYGELFF. CDR3 nucleotides: TGTGCCAGCAGCCGGGACAGGATTTACGGGGAGCTGTTTTTT.